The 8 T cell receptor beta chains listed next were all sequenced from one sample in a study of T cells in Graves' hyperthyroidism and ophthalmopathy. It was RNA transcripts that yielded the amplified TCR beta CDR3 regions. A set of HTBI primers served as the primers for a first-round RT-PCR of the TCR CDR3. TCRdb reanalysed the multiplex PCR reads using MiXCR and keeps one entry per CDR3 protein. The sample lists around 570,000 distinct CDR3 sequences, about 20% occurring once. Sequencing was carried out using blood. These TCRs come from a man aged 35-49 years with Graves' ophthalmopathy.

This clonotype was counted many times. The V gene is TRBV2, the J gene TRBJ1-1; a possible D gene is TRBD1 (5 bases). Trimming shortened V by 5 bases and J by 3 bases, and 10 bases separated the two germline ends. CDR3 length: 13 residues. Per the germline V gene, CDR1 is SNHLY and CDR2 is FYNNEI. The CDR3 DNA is TGTGCCAGCAGTTCGACAGCCTACACTGAAGCTTTCTTT. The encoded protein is CASSSTAYTEAFF.

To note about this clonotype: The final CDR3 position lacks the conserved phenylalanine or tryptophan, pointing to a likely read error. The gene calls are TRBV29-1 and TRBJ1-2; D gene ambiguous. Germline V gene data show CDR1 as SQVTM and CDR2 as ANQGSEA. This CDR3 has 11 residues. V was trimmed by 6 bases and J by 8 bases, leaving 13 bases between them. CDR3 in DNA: TGCAGCGTCGTGGATGGGAGGGGCTACACCCTC. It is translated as CSVVDGRGYTL.

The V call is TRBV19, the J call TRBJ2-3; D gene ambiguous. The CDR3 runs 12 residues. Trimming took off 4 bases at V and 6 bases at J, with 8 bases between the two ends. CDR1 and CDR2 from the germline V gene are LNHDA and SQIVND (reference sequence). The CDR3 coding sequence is TGTGCCAGTAGTAACGATTTGGATACGCAGTATTTT. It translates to CASSNDLDTQYF.

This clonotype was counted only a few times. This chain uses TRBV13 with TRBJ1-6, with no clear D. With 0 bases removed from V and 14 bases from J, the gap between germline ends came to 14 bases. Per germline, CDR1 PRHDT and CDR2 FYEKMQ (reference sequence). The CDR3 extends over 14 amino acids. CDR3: CASSLGRGIEALHF. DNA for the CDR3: TGTGCCAGCAGCTTAGGCCGGGGAATCGAGGCCCTCCACTTT.

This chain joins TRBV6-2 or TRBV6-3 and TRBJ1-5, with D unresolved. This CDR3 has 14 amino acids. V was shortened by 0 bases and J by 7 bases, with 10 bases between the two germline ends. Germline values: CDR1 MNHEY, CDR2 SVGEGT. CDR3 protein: CASSYSGDRQPQHF. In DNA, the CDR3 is TGTGCCAGCAGTTACTCTGGGGATAGGCAGCCCCAGCATTTT.

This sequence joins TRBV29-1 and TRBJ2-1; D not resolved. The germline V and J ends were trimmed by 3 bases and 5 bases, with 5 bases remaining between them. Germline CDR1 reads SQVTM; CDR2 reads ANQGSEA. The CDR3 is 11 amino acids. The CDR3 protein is CSVEPNNEQFF. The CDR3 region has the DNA TGCAGCGTTGAGCCAAACAATGAGCAGTTCTTC.

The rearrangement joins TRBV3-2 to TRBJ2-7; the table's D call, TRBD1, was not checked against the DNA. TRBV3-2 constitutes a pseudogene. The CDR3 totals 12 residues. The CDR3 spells CAWDGLSYEQYF. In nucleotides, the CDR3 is TGTGCCTGGGACGGATTATCCTACGAGCAGTACTTC.

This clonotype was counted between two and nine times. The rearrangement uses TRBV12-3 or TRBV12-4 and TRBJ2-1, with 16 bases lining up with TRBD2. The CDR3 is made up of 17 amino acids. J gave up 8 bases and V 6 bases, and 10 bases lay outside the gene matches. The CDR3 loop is CASSYPGLAGGFDEQFF. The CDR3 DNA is TGTGCCAGCAGCTACCCGGGACTAGCGGGGGGGTTTGATGAGCAGTTCTTC.